This T cell receptor beta chain was documented in a study of preoperative IRX-2 immunotherapy in early breast cancer. Treatment meaning: preoperative locoregional IRX-2 cytokine immunotherapy. Preoperative locoregional IRX-2 cytokine immunotherapy was tested in the phase Ib source study. CDR1 and CDR2 (germline): MNHNY, SVGAGI (reference sequence). V lost 6 bases, J lost 0 bases, and 5 bases stayed unmatched. The CDR3 length is 15 residues. The data were produced by immunoSEQ multiplex PCR, yet TCRdb's version contains in-frame clones alone and is incomplete. The table records about 23,000 clones, 85% to 90% of them present only once.

The genes are TRBV6-6 and TRBJ2-7, with 10 bases identical to TRBD1. The TCR sequence derives from a human donor with breast cancer. The sample was tumor tissue, taken after IRX-2 immunotherapy. CDR3: CASRPGQGLSYEQYF. The CDR3 DNA sequence: TGTGCCAGCAGGCCGGGACAGGGGCTCTCCTACGAGCAGTACTTC.